Listed below are T cell receptor beta chains from one sample, sequenced in a study of long-term antiretroviral therapy in people with HIV. Sequenced by immunoSEQ multiplex PCR; TCRdb stores in-frame clones only, minus some. Seen here are some 15,000 clones, about 87% observed once, and the top ten hold 20% to 25%. The sequences come from unsorted PBMCs, collected 2.1 years after starting antiretroviral therapy. These receptors originate from a woman in her 40s with HIV. CDR3s leave out the opening cysteine and the closing phenylalanine or tryptophan. Clone size is given for some rows only: seen once, a few or many times, or a class if the clone is expanded.

V	size	J	length	CDR3
TRBV6-5	.	TRBJ1-5	13	ASSYSRLSNQPQH
TRBV7-2	.	TRBJ2-5	13	ASSYLAGGRETQY
TRBV7-9	.	TRBJ2-2	13	ASSPEGRRTGELF
TRBV5-1	.	TRBJ1-2	12	ASSSTGGVYGYT
TRBV7-8	.	TRBJ2-2	13	ASSRDRGWPGELF
TRBV7-9	.	TRBJ1-1	15	ASRPAAVGKTEPEAF
TRBV2	.	TRBJ2-7	12	ASLRRDRGYEQY
TRBV7-2	.	TRBJ1-6	12	ASSLPGNNSPLH
TRBV6-1	.	TRBJ1-6	12	ASSELVGGSPLH
TRBV7-8	few	TRBJ2-4	15	ASSVSGTGSTQNIQY
TRBV6-5	.	TRBJ1-5	11	ASSRTRGQPQH
TRBV2	.	TRBJ1-6	12	ASSGRQGDSPLH
TRBV5-4	.	TRBJ1-4	14	ASSLDPRRTNEKLF
TRBV19	.	TRBJ1-5	14	ASSTNFGQSLEPQH
TRBV19	.	TRBJ1-2	10	ASSRADLGYT
TRBV6-1	few	TRBJ1-2	11	ASTSDRVNGYT
TRBV10-3	.	TRBJ1-2	14	AIRGERDRVNYGYT